The next 15 T cell receptor beta chains were all read from a single sample in a study of T cell responses to AZD1222 COVID-19 vaccine. Data came from immunoSEQ multiplex PCR; TCRdb stores just in-frame clones and leaves some out. The repertoire holds fewer than 150,000 clones, with approximately 90% as singletons. Specimen: peripheral blood, collected 28 days after the second AZD1222 dose. The receptors come from an adult who received the AZD1222 COVID-19 vaccine.

The chain is built from TRBV10-3 and TRBJ2-2, with 13 nucleotides matching TRBD2. The CDR3 has 16 amino acids. Per the germline V gene, CDR1 is ENHRY and CDR2 is SYGVKD. The V segment lost 6 bases and the J segment 7 bases; nucleotides outside the gene matches: 8. CDR3 amino acids: CAISWTSGSPGGELFF. CDR3 sequence (DNA): TGTGCCATCAGCTGGACTAGCGGGAGTCCCGGCGGGGAGCTGTTTTTT.

This chain links TRBV5-4 with TRBJ1-6; no clear D. Germline CDR1 and CDR2: SGHNT and YYREEE (reference sequence). This CDR3 has 12 residues. The V end was cut by 7 bases, the J end by 9 bases, with 11 bases between. CDR3: CASSSVGSPLHF. CDR3 bases: TGTGCCAGCTCGTCCGTGGGTTCACCCCTCCACTTT.

This chain links TRBV7-2 with TRBJ2-3; D uncertain. Germline CDR1 reads SGHTA; CDR2 reads FQGNSA. V dropped 5 bases and J dropped 4 bases, with 10 bases sitting between them. The CDR3 totals 13 residues. The CDR3 DNA reads as TGTGCCAGCAGCCCCCGACGGCCAGATACGCAGTATTTT. This gives the protein CASSPRRPDTQYF.

The genes are TRBV7-9 and TRBJ1-4; D is uncertain. In germline, CDR1 is SEHNR, CDR2 FQNEAQ (reference sequence). The CDR3 is made up of 15 amino acids. The ends were cut back, 5 bases at V and 5 bases at J, with 15 bases in the middle. The CDR3 DNA is TGTGCCAGCAGCAGAAGACTCCAGGACAATGAAAAACTGTTTTTT. Translated, it gives CASSRRLQDNEKLFF.

This chain connects TRBV6-5 to TRBJ1-1, with TRBD1 matching over 11 bases. With V trimmed by 6 bases and J by 2 bases, 5 bases remained unmatched. Germline-derived CDR1 and CDR2 are MNHEY and SVGAGI. The CDR3 has 15 residues. The CDR3 bases are TGTGCCAGCAGGAAGGACAGGGGGCGAAACACTGAAGCTTTCTTT. Its translation: CASRKDRGRNTEAFF.

The chain is built from TRBV10-3 and TRBJ1-1; 8 nucleotides agree with TRBD1. This CDR3 has 20 residues. The V segment lost 3 bases and the J segment 0 bases; nucleotides outside the gene matches: 18. CDR1 is ENHRY, CDR2 SYGVKD, per germline. Written as DNA, the CDR3 is TGTGCCATCAGTGAACTCGGACAGGGCCAGCTGGAGTTGGTGAACACTGAAGCTTTCTTT. The encoded protein is CAISELGQGQLELVNTEAFF.

The genes are TRBV7-9 and TRBJ1-2; no definite D call. The CDR3 is 13 residues long. Trimming left V 1 base short and J 2 bases short, with 5 bases between. Germline CDR1 is SEHNR and CDR2 is FQNEAQ (reference sequence). CDR3 in amino acids: CASSLVPNYGYTF. The CDR3 nucleotides read TGTGCCAGCAGCTTAGTCCCCAACTATGGCTACACCTTC.

The chain employs TRBV18 and TRBJ2-7; 9 bases agree with TRBD1. Germline lookup yields CDR1 KGHSH and CDR2 LQKENI. J was trimmed by 2 bases and V by 8 bases; bases with no gene match: 4. The CDR3 runs to 13 residues. CDR3 DNA: TGTGCCAGCACGGGACAGGGCACCTACGAGCAGTACTTC. Its protein is CASTGQGTYEQYF.

This rearrangement joins TRBV27 to TRBJ2-1; D unclear. Trimming left V 7 bases short and J 0 bases short, with 10 bases between. The CDR3 runs to 14 residues. CDR1 and CDR2 (germline): MNHEY, SMNVEV (reference sequence). For the CDR3, the DNA is TGTGCCAGCAAGGGTCTGAGCTCCTACAATGAGCAGTTCTTC. Its translation: CASKGLSSYNEQFF.

The chain has TRBV18 and TRBJ2-2; D is possibly TRBD2 (6 bases). CDR1 is KGHSH and CDR2 is LQKENI in the germline V gene. CDR3 length: 15 amino acids. V was shortened by 3 bases and J by 5 bases, with 13 bases between the two germline ends. The CDR3 here is CASSPREAGTGELFF. CDR3 nucleotides: TGTGCCAGCTCACCCAGGGAGGCGGGAACCGGGGAGCTGTTTTTT.

The chain uses TRBV7-9 and TRBJ1-3; the D is unclear. The CDR3 loop spans 12 amino acids. V was trimmed by 8 bases and J by 1 base, leaving 6 bases between them. CDR1 and CDR2 from the germline V gene are SEHNR and FQNEAQ (reference sequence). CDR3 nucleotide sequence: TGTGCCAGCGTCCGATCTGGAAACACCATATATTTT. This encodes CASVRSGNTIYF. The variable domain in full, with the rest retrieved from reference TRBV7-9 and TRBJ1-3, is DTGVSQNPRHKITKRGQNVTFRCDPISEHNRLYWYRQTLGQGPEFLTYFQNEAQLEKSRLLSDRFSAERPKGSFSTLEIQRTEQGDSAMYLCASVRSGNTIYFGEGSWLTVV.

This chain joins TRBV6-5 and TRBJ1-3; 9 bases are a match to TRBD1. Germline values: CDR1 MNHEY, CDR2 SVGAGI. There are 15 residues in the CDR3. Germline trimming cut 6 bases from V and 0 bases from J; bases unmatched to any gene: 3. CDR3 coding DNA: TGTGCCAGCAGGCCGGGACAGGGCTCTGGAAACACCATATATTTT. Translation: CASRPGQGSGNTIYF.

The chain is built from TRBV6-2 or TRBV6-3 and TRBJ1-2; 8 nucleotides line up with TRBD1. Germline CDR1 is MNHEY and CDR2 is SVGEGT. J lost 9 bases, V lost 5 bases, and 14 bases had no gene match. CDR3 length equals 15 residues. CDR3 loop: CASSAVVAGGESYTF. CDR3 DNA: TGTGCCAGCAGTGCCGTGGTGGCAGGGGGCGAGAGCTACACCTTC.

This chain links TRBV12-5 with TRBJ2-7, with 11 bases lining up with TRBD2. J was trimmed by 3 bases and V by 6 bases; bases with no gene match: 10. Looked up from germline, CDR1 is LGHNT and CDR2 is FRNRAP. This CDR3 is built from 16 residues. CDR3 DNA: TGTGCTAGTGGGGGGACTAGCGGAAACTCCTTCTACGAGCAGTACTTC. It yields the protein CASGGTSGNSFYEQYF.

The J gene is TRBJ2-7, the V gene TRBV21-1; whether TRBD2, the table's D call, matches the DNA was not checked. TRBV21-1 is listed as a pseudogene. The CDR3 runs 18 residues. CDR3 sequence: CASSVGTSGKPPSYEQYF. In nucleotides, the CDR3 is TGTGCCAGCAGCGTAGGGACTAGCGGGAAGCCGCCATCCTACGAGCAGTACTTC.